These 9 T cell receptor beta chains were sequenced from one sample in a study of blood T cell repertoires in COVID-19. Produced via immunoSEQ multiplex PCR; TCRdb's table is partial and in-frame only. The sample lists about 61,000 clones, around 87% occurring once. The source material was peripheral blood. Receptor source: a man in his sixties with acute or convalescent COVID-19.

This chain connects TRBV10-2 to TRBJ1-2; no definite D call. V was clipped by 4 bases and J by 4 bases, with 13 bases between them. Germline V gene data show CDR1 as WSHSY and CDR2 as SAAADI. The CDR3 totals 14 residues. Written as DNA, the CDR3 is TGCGCCAGCAGTGCTGGAGCAACTATCTATGGCTACACCTTC. This translates into CASSAGATIYGYTF.

About this clone: The germline gene is not matched at one end of the junction; a read error may be the cause. The chain employs TRBV9 and TRBJ1-4; D remains ambiguous. The CDR3 contains 10 residues. Germline loops: CDR1 SGDLS, CDR2 YYNGEE. CDR3 loop: CASSSGGVVF. CDR3 sequence (DNA): TGTGCCAGCAGCAGCGGCGGGGTGGTTTTT.

This chain joins TRBV7-2 and TRBJ2-5; tentative D call: TRBD2 (6 bases). V lost 1 base, J lost 2 bases, and 8 bases lay in between. CDR3 length: 14 residues. Looked up from germline, CDR1 is SGHTA and CDR2 is FQGNSA. The CDR3 sequence: CASSLDGGQETQYF. CDR3 coding DNA: TGTGCCAGCAGCTTAGACGGGGGTCAAGAGACCCAGTACTTC.

Comments on this clone: One end of the junction varies from germline; a read error may be responsible. This chain joins TRBV7-7 and TRBJ2-1; D perhaps matches TRBD2 (5 bases). Looked up from germline, CDR1 is SSHAT and CDR2 is FNYEAQ (reference sequence). The CDR3 spans 15 residues. The CDR3 DNA reads as TGTGCTAGCAGCCACGGACTTGACTCCTACAATGAGCAGTTCTTC. Residues: CASSHGLDSYNEQFF.

V is TRBV28 and J is TRBJ2-3, with 8 bases matching TRBD2. Germline V gene sequence: CDR1 MDHEN, CDR2 SYDVKM. CDR3 length: 15 residues. The V and J ends lost 6 bases and 0 bases, in that order; junction bases with no gene match: 5. The CDR3 nucleotides read TGTGCCAGCAGAGCGGGGGTAACTAGCACAGATACGCAGTATTTT. Translating gives CASRAGVTSTDTQYF. Filled out from reference TRBV28 and TRBJ2-3, the complete variable domain reads DVKVTQSSRYLVKRTGEKVFLECVQDMDHENMFWYRQDPGLGLRLIYFSYDVKMKEKGDIPEGYSVSREKKERFSLILESASTNQTSMYLCASRAGVTSTDTQYFGPGTRLTVL.

The CDR3 is CASSPSGTGKGGELFF. The CDR3 region has the DNA TGTGCCAGCAGCCCATCCGGGACAGGGAAAGGCGGGGAGCTGTTTTTT. This chain joins TRBV3-1 (or the pseudogene TRBV3-2) and TRBJ2-2, with 9 bases that match TRBD1. CDR1 is LGHDT, CDR2 YNNKEL, per germline (reference sequence). The CDR3 consists of 16 residues. Losses at the gene ends were 4 bases for V and 7 bases for J; bases not matched to a gene: 10.

The genes are TRBV9 and TRBJ1-6, with TRBD1 matching over 7 bases. Germline CDR1 reads SGDLS; CDR2 reads YYNGEE. V dropped 0 bases and J dropped 1; count of bases not matched to a gene: 4. The CDR3 is 17 residues long. CDR3 residues: CASSVATGISYNSPLHF. CDR3 coding DNA: TGTGCCAGCAGCGTAGCGACAGGGATATCCTATAATTCACCCCTCCACTTT.

The chain uses TRBV4-3 and TRBJ2-5; 8 positions agree with TRBD2. Looked up from germline, CDR1 is LGHNA and CDR2 is YSLEER. The CDR3 has 17 residues. Unmatched junction bases numbered 13, after V lost 3 bases and J lost 4 bases. CDR3 region: CASSQGLERGGRETQYF. The CDR3, as DNA: TGCGCCAGCAGCCAGGGCCTGGAACGGGGGGGCCGAGAGACCCAGTACTTC.

The chain uses TRBV12-3 or TRBV12-4 and TRBJ2-1; 7 bases map to TRBD1. The CDR3 has 13 residues. Unmatched junction bases numbered 4, after V lost 6 bases and J lost 5 bases. This chain's CDR3 is CASRGTVDNEQFF. As DNA, the CDR3 is TGTGCCAGCAGGGGGACAGTCGACAATGAGCAGTTCTTC.